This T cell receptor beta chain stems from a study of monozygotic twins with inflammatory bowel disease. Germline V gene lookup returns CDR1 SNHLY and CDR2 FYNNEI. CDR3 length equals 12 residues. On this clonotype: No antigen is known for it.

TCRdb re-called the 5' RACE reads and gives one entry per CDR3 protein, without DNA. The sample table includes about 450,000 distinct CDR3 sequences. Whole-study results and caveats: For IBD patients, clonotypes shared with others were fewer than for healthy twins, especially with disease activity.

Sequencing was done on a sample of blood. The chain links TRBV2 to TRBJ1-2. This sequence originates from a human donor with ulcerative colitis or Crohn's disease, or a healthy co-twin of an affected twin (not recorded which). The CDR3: CASTPTDSGYTF.